The present entry profiles one TCR beta chain with its context. This entry comes from a study of shared clonotypes between healthy human individuals. Sorted subsets were amplified in replicate PCRs using 200 ng DNA, 30,000 to 35,000 T cell genomes. Produced via immunoSEQ multiplex PCR; TCRdb's table is partial and in-frame only. This table has roughly 1 million clones, around 82% appearing once. Sequencing was carried out using memory CD4+ T cells from PBMCs. As for subset: CD45RA-negative fraction. This TCR derives from a man in his late teens or twenties in good health. Some clones in this sample may be carry-over from other donors' samples.

The CDR3 loop reads CASSLVVAGGPQEQFF. The CDR3 DNA reads TGTGCCAGCAGCTTAGTGGTAGCGGGAGGGCCACAGGAGCAGTTCTTC. The rearrangement uses TRBV7-8 and TRBJ2-1; 11 nucleotides agree with TRBD2. Germline CDR1 is SGHVS and CDR2 is FQNEAQ. The CDR3 totals 16 residues. V lost 1 base to trimming and J lost 10 bases; unmatched junction nucleotides: 9.